This T cell receptor (beta chain) is drawn from a study of CD8+ T cells in alopecia areata. Regarding the study as a whole: Possibly because of HLA-related factors, TCR sharing was less clear across patients than in mice. Especially in alopecia totalis/universalis, lesional scalp showed greater clonality than normal scalp did.

This clone came up a few times. The antigen is unknown. Reverse transcription of extracted RNA yielded cDNA, which provided the sequencing template. Assay used: immunoSEQ multiplex PCR; TCRdb lists only in-frame clones, some missing. The profile shows over 150,000 clones, about 61% of them singletons. CDR1 is SGHDT and CDR2 is YYEEEE in the germline V gene. The CDR3 has 13 residues. Trimming left V 2 bases short and J 8 bases short, with 13 bases between. Researchers picked out CD4+ and CD8+ T cells from PBMCs by sorting. The chain links TRBV5-6 to TRBJ1-2; D gene uncertain. This sequence was found in a human donor in good health. The sequenced sample was CD8+ T cells sorted from blood. CDR3 in DNA: TGTGCCAGCAGCTTTCGACAACGAGGCGGCTACACCTTC. This translates into CASSFRQRGGYTF.